The source of this TCR beta chain is a study of shared clonotypes between healthy human individuals (dated by TCRdb to the early 2020s). Concerning the study at large: A few men and a couple of women, aged 18 to 49 years, made up the cohort. For each donor, CD4 naive and CD4 memory were each run on three plates, CD8 naive on two plates, and CD8 memory on one plate. The study deeply sequenced blood TCR repertoires of about five healthy adults to estimate repertoire size and the extent of clonotype sharing between individuals. Leukapheresis yielded between about 0.85 and 10 billion PBMCs per donor. Libraries were prepared and TCR repertoires were sequenced by different laboratories using diverse techniques, in order to increase sequencing depth and limit assay-specific biases. Results the study describes overall, beyond this receptor: Pairwise subsampling led to the expectation that sequencing depth would affect the degree of clonotype sharing among donors. Higher generation probabilities were observed for clonotypes shared by all four sorted-subset donors than for non-shared clonotypes. Sampling was limited to blood, and TCR repertoires in tissue likely differ from TCR repertoires in blood. Rarefaction of sorted-subset datasets indicated incomplete sequencing despite the large sequencing depth. Because the study included only a small number of donors, the genetic and exposure-history diversity represented was limited. When four donors were compared, the shared fraction of clonotypes was about 5% for naive CD4, about 4% for naive CD8, more than 2% for memory CD4, and around 0.37% for memory CD8. Naive subsets generally had larger estimated clonotype richness than memory subsets did.

The germline ends are 12 bases apart after V is trimmed by 6 bases and J by 4 bases. The CDR3 holds 13 amino acids from the cysteine to the phenylalanine. Solely the CDR3 DNA is kept, with 39 bases framed from the first base. CDR1 and CDR2 (SNHLY, FYNNEI) derive from the germline V gene. A note on this clone: The target of this receptor is not known. It has no much larger one-base neighbor in the sample; base qualities were not kept.

Healthy HIV-negative adults with no recently reported acute infections or vaccinations were included as donors. Every donor was a Caucasian adult living in Nashville, Tennessee, USA. CD4+ T cells were enriched by magnetic negative selection; naive cells were then positively selected on CD45RA, and the negative fraction formed the memory subset. Blood was collected by leukapheresis, and PBMCs were isolated by Ficoll-Histopaque density gradient centrifugation and then cryopreserved in liquid nitrogen vapor phase. Analytical flow cytometry was used to check the purity and quantity of every magnetically sorted T cell population. From each sorted fraction, genomic DNA was isolated and quantified by UV absorbance on a Nanodrop 2000c. Using the deep immunoSEQ assay, multiplex PCR amplified TCR CDR3 regions from genomic DNA. Extracted genomic DNA from each cell subset was spread evenly across all wells of several immunoSEQ 96-well plates, with each plate serving as a replicate. For sorted subsets, around 200 ng genomic DNA, equal to tens of thousands of T cell genomes, was loaded into each replicate PCR. Purified libraries were measured with a Qubit 3.0 fluorometer, size-checked on a Bioanalyzer 2100, and measured again with the KAPA Library Quantification kit. Every immunoSEQ 96-well plate was sequenced on a dedicated single-read 150-cycle Illumina NextSeq 550 flow cell. From the authors' description of their analysis: Because the immunoSEQ output included only junctional sequences and no quality scores, the filtering could not be the same as the filtering used for full-length reads. To assign V/J genes and CDR3, sequences were annotated against IMGT germline references using PyIR, a Python wrapper for IgBLAST v1.9. Any read was removed if the V/J assignment was weak (E-value above 1e-6), the CDR3 was missing, or the read contained stop codons, out-of-frame junctions, or ambiguous translated residues. V3J clonotypes were defined as sequences sharing an identical inferred V gene, J gene, and CDR3 amino acid sequence. The percentage overlap between two repertoires was calculated by dividing the number of shared unique clonotypes by the size of the smaller repertoire. Repertoire richness was assessed with RTK rarefaction, the Chao1 estimator, and Recon v2.1 estimates of unobserved clonotypes. Generation probabilities were computed with OLGA for all TCRbeta clonotypes obtained by the gDNA method from a handful of donors. TCRdb carries this immuneACCESS record with in-frame sequences only. Its versions omit some clonotypes, under half of them owing to an unresolved V gene in the studies checked, with the rest unexplained. V and J calls and clone size are copied from that table; D and trimming were computed from the DNA. The sample records 230,000 or so clones, approximately 65% of which are singletons. The ten biggest clones cover around 10% of the sample.

Sequencing input: memory CD4+ T cells sorted from blood. This specimen's cell subset or site label, interpreted: CD45RA-negative fraction. The source of this sequence is a man aged 30 to 39 in good health. The V and J segments used are TRBV2 and TRBJ1-2; the D gene identity is not certain. The base sequence is TGTGCCAGCAGCAGGACGCTTAGCTATGGCTACACCTTC. This codes for CASSRTLSYGYTF.